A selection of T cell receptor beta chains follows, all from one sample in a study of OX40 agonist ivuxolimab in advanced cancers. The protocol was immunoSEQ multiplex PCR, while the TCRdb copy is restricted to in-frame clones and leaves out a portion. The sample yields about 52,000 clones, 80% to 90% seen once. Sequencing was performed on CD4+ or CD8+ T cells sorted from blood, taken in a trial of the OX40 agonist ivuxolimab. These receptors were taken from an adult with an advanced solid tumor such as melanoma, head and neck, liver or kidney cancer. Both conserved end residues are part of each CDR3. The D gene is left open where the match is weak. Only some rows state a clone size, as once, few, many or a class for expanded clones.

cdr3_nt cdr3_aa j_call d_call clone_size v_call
TGTGCCAGCAGCTTGGGGATCACTGAAGAGACCCAGTACTTC CASSLGITEETQYF TRBJ2-5 - once TRBV5-4
TGTGCCAGCAGCTTAGCGGGGTGGGGGGGGCAGCCCCAGCATTTT CASSLAGWGGQPQHF TRBJ1-5 - - TRBV7-2
TGTGCCAGCTCACCTCGACGGGGGGAGATGGGTGGCTACACCTTC CASSPRRGEMGGYTF TRBJ1-2 - - TRBV18
TGTGCCAGCAGTCTCCGGGACATTAGCACAGATACGCAGTATTTT CASSLRDISTDTQYF TRBJ2-3 - - TRBV6-6
TGTGCCAGCAGCTTGGTTACGTTGAGGGGGGGCACTGAAGCTTTCTTT CASSLVTLRGGTEAFF TRBJ1-1 - - TRBV5-5
TGTGCCAGCTCACCACCGGGGATAGGTCAGCCCCAGCATTTT CASSPPGIGQPQHF TRBJ1-5 - few TRBV18
TGTGCCAGCAGCGTAGCTACGAGGGGTGTTGCCGGGGAGCTGTTTTTT CASSVATRGVAGELFF TRBJ2-2 - few TRBV9
TGTGCCATCAATGACGGATTCTACGAGCAGTACTTC CAINDGFYEQYF TRBJ2-7 - - TRBV10-3
TGTGCCAGCAGCTTCGTCCTAAACACTGAAGCTTTCTTT CASSFVLNTEAFF TRBJ1-1 - - TRBV4-2
TGTGCCAGCAGCCCTGGAGTAGGGAATTCACCCCTCCACTTT CASSPGVGNSPLHF TRBJ1-6 - - TRBV13
TGTGCCAGCAGCGTCTCGGTGGGGGGGGAACCCCTCCACTTT CASSVSVGGEPLHF TRBJ1-6 - - TRBV9
TGCAGCGTTCGCATGTCGGGGCTCAATTCACCCCTCCACTTT CSVRMSGLNSPLHF TRBJ1-6 - - TRBV29-1
TGTGCCAGCAGTGAATCAGGCAGGGGGCCCGGTGGCTACACCTTC CASSESGRGPGGYTF TRBJ1-2 TRBD1 - TRBV25-1
TGTGCTAGTGGTTTGACCTCGGGGACACAAGAGACCCAGTACTTC CASGLTSGTQETQYF TRBJ2-5 - - TRBV12-5
TGTGCCAGCTCACCGGGGACAGGGGTCGGACAGCCCCAGCATTTT CASSPGTGVGQPQHF TRBJ1-5 TRBD1 - TRBV18
TGTGCCAGCTCACCGAACCGAGGGGAGACCCAGTACTTC CASSPNRGETQYF TRBJ2-5 - - TRBV18
TGTGCCAGCAGCCAATCCGTCGAGGGCGGGGAGCTGTTTTTT CASSQSVEGGELFF TRBJ2-2 - - TRBV7-7
TGCGCCAGCAACCCGGGACTAGCGAGCCAAACCGGGGAGCTGTTTTTT CASNPGLASQTGELFF TRBJ2-2 TRBD2 - TRBV5-1
TGTGCCAGCAGCGCGGGTCGGGGCCATTTCGCAGATACGCAGTATTTT CASSAGRGHFADTQYF TRBJ2-3 - - TRBV6-4
TGTGCCAGCAGCCGACAGGGGAGGCACTCAGAGACCCAGTACTTC CASSRQGRHSETQYF TRBJ2-5 TRBD1 - TRBV9
TGTGCCAGTAGTATTGGGCCCAGCAATCAGCCCCAGCATTTT CASSIGPSNQPQHF TRBJ1-5 - - TRBV19
TGTGCCAGCAGCTTCGGCAGGGCCAGTACAGATACGCAGTATTTT CASSFGRASTDTQYF TRBJ2-3 - - TRBV5-6
TGTGCCTGGGCTAGCGGGGGGGCCTCCTACGAGCAGTACTTC CAWASGGASYEQYF TRBJ2-7 TRBD2 few TRBV30
TGCAGCGTTGTGGGGGGCAACTATGGCTACACCTTC CSVVGGNYGYTF TRBJ1-2 - - TRBV29-1
TGTGCCAGCAGTGAAGGGCCGACAGGGGCGGCTGAAGCTTTCTTT CASSEGPTGAAEAFF TRBJ1-1 TRBD1 - TRBV6-1
TGCGCCAGCAGCTTTAAGGGGAGATTAGGTTCACCCCTCCACTTT CASSFKGRLGSPLHF TRBJ1-6 - - TRBV5-1
TGTGCCAGCAGTTGGACAGGGTTCAATCAGCCCCAGCATTTT CASSWTGFNQPQHF TRBJ1-5 TRBD1 - TRBV6-1
TGTGCCAGTAGTATAGATCCCACAGGACCTGTTGGCTATAGCAATCAGCCCCAGCATTTT CASSIDPTGPVGYSNQPQHF TRBJ1-5 - - TRBV19
TGTGCCAGCACACCTGACAGGGTAACTGAAGCTTTCTTT CASTPDRVTEAFF TRBJ1-1 TRBD1 - TRBV6-6
TGTGCCAGCAGTGAAATTGGGGGCTTGTTCTTC CASSEIGGLFF TRBJ2-1 - - TRBV6-1
TGTGCCAGCAGTGAACTCCGCGGCGGGATAAGCTCCTACGAGCAGTACTTC CASSELRGGISSYEQYF TRBJ2-7 - - TRBV2
TGTGCCAGCAGCTTAATCGTCCAGTCCCTCCACTTT CASSLIVQSLHF TRBJ1-6 - - TRBV7-8
TGTGCCAGCTCACCTATGACAGAGGACTATGGCTACACCTTC CASSPMTEDYGYTF TRBJ1-2 - - TRBV18
TGTGCCAGCAGTTTAACCGGGGGCTTGGAAGCTTTCTTT CASSLTGGLEAFF TRBJ1-1 - - TRBV6-5
TGTGCCAGCAGCTTAGAGACTGGCAGGGTCCACTACGAGCAGTACTTC CASSLETGRVHYEQYF TRBJ2-7 - once TRBV11-2
TGTGCAAGTCGCTTAGCGTGGGTACCCCAGTACCCTCAGGTGGTATATGGCTACACCTTC CASRLAWVPQYPQVVYGYTF TRBJ1-2 - - TRBV12-2
TGTGCCTGGACAGGGGACCCCTCTGGGGCCAACGTCCTGACTTTC CAWTGDPSGANVLTF TRBJ2-6 - - TRBV30
TGTGCCTGGAGTGTCTTGGAGGGCCATGAAAAACTGTTTTTT CAWSVLEGHEKLFF TRBJ1-4 - - TRBV30
TGTGCCAGTAGTTCGCCGGGGGGGAGTTCCACAGATACGCAGTATTTT CASSSPGGSSTDTQYF TRBJ2-3 TRBD2 - TRBV19
TGTGCCAGTACTCATGGCCCCCTGGACAGGGTCCTCTCTCCCGGCTACACCTTC CASTHGPLDRVLSPGYTF TRBJ1-2 TRBD1 - TRBV19
TGTGCCAGCTCAGGCACGGCCATGAACACTGAAGCTTTCTTT CASSGTAMNTEAFF TRBJ1-1 - once TRBV6-5